This paragraph reports one T cell receptor (beta chain). This entry is derived from a study of blood T cell repertoires in COVID-19. The CDR3 is 15 amino acids. The V gene's germline CDR1 is SGHVS and CDR2 FNYEAQ. V was shortened by 2 bases and J by 0 bases, with 8 bases between the two germline ends. Profiled with immunoSEQ multiplex PCR; TCRdb holds only in-frame clones, not every one. The profile shows 260,000 or so clones, 70% to 90% of them singletons. V and J are TRBV7-6 and TRBJ1-3, with a tentative D call TRBD1 (5 bases). The clonotype comes from a young man with active or convalescent COVID-19. Sequencing was performed on peripheral blood. In DNA form, the CDR3 reads TGTGCCAGCAGCTTATGGGGCAGCTCTGGAAACACCATATATTTT. It codes for CASSLWGSSGNTIYF.